Listed below are T cell receptor beta chains from one sample, sequenced in a study of regulatory T cells in long-lasting Graves disease. MiXCR, run by TCRdb on the multiplex PCR reads, gives a single entry per CDR3 protein. The table lists 400,000 or so distinct CDR3 sequences, about 20% of them singletons, with around 21% in the top ten. This material consisted of peripheral blood mononuclear cells (PBMCs), taken when the disease was refractory, from a patient treated with antithyroid drugs. These receptors were taken from a female donor with Graves disease. Both conserved end residues are part of each CDR3. The D gene is left open where the match is weak. The size of a clone is reported for some rows only, either as once, few or many, or as a class for expanded clones.

-	TRBV20-1	TRBJ2-7	-	TGCAGTGCTAGGACAGGTTACTCCTACGAGCAGTACTTC	CSARTGYSYEQYF
-	TRBV2	TRBJ2-5	many	TGTGCCAGCAGCTCAGCGGAGCAGTACCAAGAGACCCAGTACTTC	CASSSAEQYQETQYF
TRBD1	TRBV6-1	TRBJ2-7	-	TGTGCCAGCAAAGGACAGGACTCCTACGAGCAGTACTTC	CASKGQDSYEQYF
-	TRBV9	TRBJ1-5	few	TGTGCCAGCAGCGTAGCTAATGGGTCGCCCCAGCATTTT	CASSVANGSPQHF
-	TRBV7-2	TRBJ2-2	-	TGTGCCACCAGCTTAAATAGGTTCACCGGGGAGCTGTTTTTT	CATSLNRFTGELFF
TRBD1	TRBV29-1	TRBJ2-7	-	TGCGGCGTCCTGTCCCCGGGACAGGGGATATACGAGCAGTACTTC	CGVLSPGQGIYEQYF
-	TRBV11-2	TRBJ2-7	many	TGTGCCAGCAGCTCCCGTCTGGGCGTGGACGAGCAGTACTTC	CASSSRLGVDEQYF
-	TRBV20-1	TRBJ1-2	many	TGCAGTGCTGAGGACGTGGGGGACTATGGCTACACCTTC	CSAEDVGDYGYTF
-	TRBV10-2	TRBJ2-7	-	TGCGCCAGCAGTGAGTCGGGCCTCGACTACGGGCAGTACTTC	CASSESGLDYGQYF
TRBD1	TRBV2	TRBJ2-2	many	TGTGCCAGCAGTTCCCGGACAGGGGACACCGGGGAGCTGTTTTTT	CASSSRTGDTGELFF
-	TRBV7-2	TRBJ2-7	few	TGTGCCAGCAGCTTAGAGGGGTCCCCCTCCTACGAGCAGTACTTC	CASSLEGSPSYEQYF
TRBD2	TRBV19	TRBJ2-2	-	TGTGCCAGTAGTATGGAGGGCGGGAGAGCTAAACCGAACACCGGGGAGCTGTTTTTT	CASSMEGGRAKPNTGELFF
-	TRBV20-1	TRBJ2-5	-	TGCAGTGCTAGAGATGGATGGCAGACCCAGTACTTC	CSARDGWQTQYF
TRBD1	TRBV7-2	TRBJ1-2	-	TGTGCCAGCAGCCGGGACAGGGTTCGTGGCTACATCTTC	CASSRDRVRGYIF
TRBD1	TRBV19	TRBJ1-5	few	TGTGCCAGTAGTACCCCGACAGGGGCGCTACTATTTAGCAATCAGCCCCAGCATTTT	CASSTPTGALLFSNQPQHF
TRBD2	TRBV4-1	TRBJ2-7	-	TGCGCCAGCAGCCAAGAGGGAGGTCTAGCGGGAGCTGACGAGCAGTACTTC	CASSQEGGLAGADEQYF